Sequencing of this T cell receptor beta chain was carried out in a study of cytomegalovirus exposure and HLA in healthy donors. Overall study results and limits: At a 0.05 false discovery rate, a later analysis found around 17,000 TCR beta sequences to be associated with HLA alleles. Most sequenced TCRs were rare (though some public TCRs occurred in many donors). The presence/absence work took it that sequencing depth was about the same across donors.

About this clone: Its antigen is unknown.

The study ran its PCR with 60 Vbeta and 13 Jbeta primers. Repertoires were generated with immunoSEQ multiplex PCR, while TCRdb's copy carries only in-frame clones and drops some. The data hold around 210,000 clones, with around 85% observed a single time. Germline V lookup: CDR1 MDHEN, CDR2 SYDVKM. Trimming cost V 3 bases and J 4 bases, with 16 bases left between them. This CDR3 region has 15 residues. Regarding donors, all were healthy bone marrow donors. Material: PBMCs. This chain joins TRBV28 and TRBJ2-7; the D gene is possibly TRBD1 (6 bases). The receptor's source is a man aged 45-60 years in good health and CMV-seronegative. The CDR3 nucleotides are TGTGCCAGCAGTTTTAGGGGGTCTAGCAGGTACGAGCAGTACTTC. Encoded protein: CASSFRGSSRYEQYF.